The clone carrying this TCR beta chain was seen just once. TCRdb reanalysed the 5' RACE reads using MiXCR and keeps one entry per CDR3 protein. Here the sample spans more than 45,000 distinct CDR3 sequences, 25% to 30% being singletons. This CDR3 is 15 amino acids long. CDR1 and CDR2 from the germline V gene are SQVTM and ANQGSEA. Trimming removed 7 bases from V and 4 bases from J, with 23 bases in between. The chain links TRBV29-1 to TRBJ2-7; D possibly corresponds to TRBD2 (6 bases). Sequenced: tumor-infiltrating memory CD4+ T cells sorted from the breast tumor. Subset described: memory CD4+ T cells, CD4+CD45RO+CD25-. The receptor was derived from a female donor with breast cancer. This chain's CDR3 is CSGVVGTASLYEQYF. Here the CDR3 DNA reads TGCAGCGGTGTGGTAGGGACTGCGTCGTTATACGAGCAGTACTTC.